This entry concerns a single T cell receptor beta chain. Its specific antigen is unknown. No base quality values were provided; no much bigger clone lies one nucleotide off. These data originate in a study of blood T cell repertoires in COVID-19 (dated by TCRdb to the early 2020s). Background for the entire study: Samples covering the acute and convalescent phases of COVID-19 were provided by collaborators in the United States, Italy and Spain. The material from the prospective study consisted of cDNA or gDNA derived from T cells, B-cell-depleted T cells, or PBMCs. The dataset comprised deeply sampled blood TCRbeta repertoires from subjects exposed to, actively infected with, or recovered from COVID-19. The repertoires were released in a freely available public database intended as a resource for research on the immune response to SARS-CoV-2. The samples were drawn from two sources: the first 160 participants of the ongoing ImmuneRACE study, and 1,254 subjects contributed by 6 global collaborators. The sample metadata nearly always contained a de-identified subject ID, COVID-19 status, age in years and sex. HLA class I and class II types, where available, came from metadata supplied by the sample provider rather than from assay-based typing. Overall results and qualifications from the work: The amount of clinical and demographic metadata varied by source and participant and was provided uncurated.

Each collaborating institution followed its own protocols to collect whole blood in K2EDTA tubes. For TCRbeta analysis, collaborators shipped samples as frozen whole blood, isolated PBMCs, or DNA extracted from either of those sample types. TCRbeta CDR3 regions were amplified from genomic DNA using the immunoSEQ Assay, a bias-controlled multiplex PCR. As for how the authors treated the data: The number of nucleated cells in each sample was estimated from the amplification of reference gene primers within the assay. To quantify the absolute abundance of each unique TCRbeta CDR3 rearrangement, sequence reads were collapsed and filtered. For each sample, productive Simpson clonality was calculated as the square root of Simpson's diversity index over productive rearrangements. The table was pulled from immuneACCESS by TCRdb, which kept in-frame rearrangements only. Such tables lose some clones; where checked, under half of the loss comes from unresolved V genes, and the rest has no known cause. That table is the source of V, J and clone size, and D and trimming were worked out from the DNA. The table for this sample lists about 360,000 clones; around 88% of them were counted only once. Together, the top ten hold approximately 3% of the sample.

Germline trimming amounts to 0 bases on V and 6 bases on J, with 4 as the count of junction bases outside the gene matches. CDR1 and CDR2 are read off the germline V gene as LGHNA and YNFKEQ. Including cysteine and phenylalanine, the CDR3 has 15 amino acids. CDR3 DNA is the only sequence kept; it has 45 bases, read in frame from the first base. The chain is assembled from TRBV4-2 and TRBJ2-7, and 11 junction bases match TRBD2. Sequencing used peripheral blood. The receptor was derived from a man between 25 and 39 years old with active or convalescent COVID-19. The CDR3 reads CASSQDLAGGGEQYF. The DNA sequence is TGTGCCAGCAGCCAAGATCTAGCGGGGGGAGGCGAGCAGTACTTC.